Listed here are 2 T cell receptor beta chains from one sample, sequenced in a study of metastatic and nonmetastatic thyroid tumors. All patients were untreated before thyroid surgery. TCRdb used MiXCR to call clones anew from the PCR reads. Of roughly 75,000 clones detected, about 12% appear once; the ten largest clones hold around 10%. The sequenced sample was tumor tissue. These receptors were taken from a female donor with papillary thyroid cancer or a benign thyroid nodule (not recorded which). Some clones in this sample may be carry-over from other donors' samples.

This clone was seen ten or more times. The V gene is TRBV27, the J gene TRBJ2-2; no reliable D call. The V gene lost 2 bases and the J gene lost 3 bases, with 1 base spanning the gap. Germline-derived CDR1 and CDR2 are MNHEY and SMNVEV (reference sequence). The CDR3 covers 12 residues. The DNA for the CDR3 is TGTGCCAGCAGTTTACACACCGGGGAGCTGTTTTTT. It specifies CASSLHTGELFF.

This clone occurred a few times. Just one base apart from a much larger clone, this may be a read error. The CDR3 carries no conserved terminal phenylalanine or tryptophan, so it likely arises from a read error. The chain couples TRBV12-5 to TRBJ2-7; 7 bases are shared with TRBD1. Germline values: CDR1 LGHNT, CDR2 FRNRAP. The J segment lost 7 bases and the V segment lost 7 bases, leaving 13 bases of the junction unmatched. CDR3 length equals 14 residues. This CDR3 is CASAQDRWALEQYS. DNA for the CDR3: TGTGCTAGTGCCCAGGACAGGTGGGCCCTAGAGCAGTACTCC.